The 28 T cell receptor beta chains listed next were all sequenced from one sample in a study of control samples from healthy donors and cancer patients. Here immunoSEQ multiplex PCR was the method, and the copy in TCRdb shows in-frame clones only, minus some. The table shows fewer than 70,000 clones, with around 94% occurring only once. The sequencing input was blood. The origin of the receptors is a man aged 30-40 years in good health.

This sequence joins TRBV27 and TRBJ2-7, with D perhaps matching TRBD2 (5 bases). The ends were cut back, 0 bases at V and 6 bases at J, with 15 bases in the middle. CDR1 and CDR2 from the germline V gene are MNHEY and SMNVEV (reference sequence). This CDR3 region has 15 residues. CDR3 sequence reads: CASSLSVRVGSEQYF. The CDR3 DNA reads TGTGCCAGCAGTTTATCAGTTAGGGTAGGGAGCGAGCAGTACTTC.

The chain employs TRBV7-8 and TRBJ1-1; D call uncertain. Trimming removed 5 bases at V and 5 bases at J, with 15 bases between. The CDR3 is 14 amino acids. CDR1 and CDR2 (germline): SGHVS, FQNEAQ. CDR3 sequence reads: CASSPPGARTEAFF. Written as DNA, the CDR3 is TGTGCCAGCAGCCCGCCGGGAGCCCGAACTGAAGCTTTCTTT. Combining the CDR3 with reference TRBV7-8 and TRBJ1-1 gives the whole variable domain GAGVSQSPRYKVAKRGQDVALRCDPISGHVSLFWYQQALGQGPEFLTYFQNEAQLDKSGLPSDRFFAERPEGSVSTLKIQRTQQEDSAVYLCASSPPGARTEAFFGQGTRLTVV.

This clone was seen just once. This sequence joins TRBV6-4 and TRBJ2-2; 12 nucleotides match TRBD1. This CDR3 contains 17 residues. V shed 7 bases and J 7 bases; nucleotides not matched to a gene: 13. Germline values: CDR1 MRHNA, CDR2 SNTAGT. This CDR3 is CASTRTGTGGEGGELFF. The CDR3, as DNA: TGTGCCAGCACCAGAACCGGGACAGGGGGCGAAGGCGGGGAGCTGTTTTTT.

The sample holds one count of this clone. Here the CDR3 reads CAWAGQSYNEQFF. CDR3 sequence (DNA): TGTGCCTGGGCGGGACAGTCCTACAATGAGCAGTTCTTC. The chain links TRBV30 to TRBJ2-1; D might be TRBD1 (7 bases). The CDR3 length is 13 residues. V lost 5 bases and J 1 base, leaving 9 bases between the germline ends. Germline V CDR1 and CDR2: GTSNPN, SVGIG (reference sequence). The whole variable domain, remainder taken from reference TRBV30 and TRBJ2-1, is SQTIHQWPATLVQPVGSPLSLECTVEGTSNPNLYWYRQAAGRGLQLLFYSVGIGQISSEVPQNLSASRPQDRQFILSSKKLLLSDSGFYLCAWAGQSYNEQFFGPGTRLTVL.

This clone was observed once. In nucleotides, the CDR3 is TGTGCCAGCAGCCTTGGGCCTGACACCGGGGAGCTGTTTTTT. As protein: CASSLGPDTGELFF. J is TRBJ2-2 and V is TRBV3-1 (or the pseudogene TRBV3-2); D remains unclear. In germline, CDR1 is LGHDT, CDR2 YNNKEL (reference sequence). CDR3 length: 14 residues. Trimming took 4 bases from V and 3 from J, leaving 9 bases between them.

The chain employs TRBV7-9 and TRBJ2-2, with D possibly matching TRBD1 (6 bases). V was pared by 1 base and J by 4 bases, with 16 bases between. The V gene's germline CDR1 is SEHNR and CDR2 FQNEAQ (reference sequence). The CDR3 loop spans 17 amino acids. CDR3 loop: CASSLEQGSLGTGELFF. The CDR3 DNA reads TGTGCCAGCAGCTTAGAACAGGGAAGTCTAGGCACCGGGGAGCTGTTTTTT.

The chain combines TRBV11-3 with TRBJ1-4, with 8 bases identical to TRBD1. The germline CDR1 and CDR2 sequences are SGHNT and YENEEA. This CDR3 is built from 20 residues. V trimming: 5 bases; J trimming: 3 bases; junction bases outside the gene matches: 20. The CDR3 loop reads CASSPSGPGGPPGSNEKLFF. CDR3 nucleotides: TGTGCCAGCAGCCCCTCGGGGCCAGGGGGCCCACCGGGTTCTAATGAAAAACTGTTTTTT.

In DNA, the CDR3 is TGTGCCAGCAGCCAATATACAGGCCTCGTGGGGGCCAACGTCCTGACTTTC. Residues: CASSQYTGLVGANVLTF. This rearrangement joins TRBV14 to TRBJ2-6; D perhaps matches TRBD1 (5 bases). V dropped 2 bases and J dropped 4 bases, with 15 bases sitting between them. This CDR3 is 17 amino acids long. Germline V lookup: CDR1 SGHDN, CDR2 FVKESK.

The table lists this clone with a count of one. A read error may produce the germline difference seen at one junction end. This chain links TRBV19 with TRBJ2-7; D is unresolved. The CDR3 runs to 13 residues. The germline V gene encodes CDR1 LNHDA and CDR2 SQIVND (reference sequence). CDR3 in amino acids: CASSMSRSSEQYF. In nucleotides, the CDR3 is TGTGCCAGTAGTATGTCCAGGTCCTCCGAGCAGTACTTC.

The chain employs TRBV4-3 and TRBJ2-3, with D unclear. Trimming left V 0 bases short and J 0 bases short, with 13 bases between. The germline gives CDR1 LGHNA, CDR2 YSLEER. This CDR3 spans 17 amino acids. The CDR3 loop is CASSQDRWRPSTDTQYF. In DNA form, the CDR3 reads TGCGCCAGCAGCCAAGATCGTTGGCGCCCTAGCACAGATACGCAGTATTTT.

This clone was seen only once. This chain joins TRBV30 and TRBJ2-7; maybe TRBD2 (6 bases). This CDR3 region has 13 residues. Trimming removed 3 bases from V and 7 bases from J, with 16 bases in between. Germline V gene lookup returns CDR1 GTSNPN and CDR2 SVGIG (reference sequence). CDR3 nucleotide sequence: TGTGCCTGGAGACCAAGGGTGGGGGGAGAGCAGTACTTC. Its protein is CAWRPRVGGEQYF.

This clone was seen a single time. V gene TRBV2 combines with J gene TRBJ2-1; the match to TRBD2 covers 9 bases. Germline CDR1 and CDR2: SNHLY and FYNNEI. The V segment lost 4 bases and the J segment 6 bases; nucleotides outside the gene matches: 7. This CDR3 has 15 amino acids. Here the CDR3 DNA reads TGTGCCAGCAGTGGGACGAGCGGGGGGCTCAATGAGCAGTTCTTC. This translates into CASSGTSGGLNEQFF. Looking up the rest from reference TRBV2 and TRBJ2-1 gives the full variable domain: EPEVTQTPSHQVTQMGQEVILRCVPISNHLYFYWYRQILGQKVEFLVSFYNNEISEKSEIFDDQFSVERPDGSNFTLKIRSTKLEDSAMYFCASSGTSGGLNEQFFGPGTRLTVL.

The V and J genes are TRBV5-5 and TRBJ1-1; no firm D call. This CDR3 contains 14 residues. From germline, CDR1 is SGHKS and CDR2 YYEKEE (reference sequence). The V gene lost 0 bases and the J gene lost 5 bases, with 11 bases spanning the gap. As DNA, the CDR3 is TGTGCCAGCAGCTTGGACAGAACGGGGACTGAAGCTTTCTTT. This encodes CASSLDRTGTEAFF. The complete variable domain, with remaining parts taken from reference TRBV5-5 and TRBJ1-1, reads DAGVTQSPTHLIKTRGQQVTLRCSPISGHKSVSWYQQVLGQGPQFIFQYYEKEERGRGNFPDRFSARQFPNYSSELNVNALLLGDSALYLCASSLDRTGTEAFFGQGTRLTVV.

The chain links TRBV6-5 to TRBJ1-3; D gene ambiguous. V gave up 6 bases and J gave up 0 bases, with 6 bases separating them. The CDR3 runs to 13 residues. Germline assignment: CDR1 MNHEY and CDR2 SVGAGI. CDR3 nucleotides: TGTGCCAGCAGGGAGGACTCTGGAAACACCATATATTTT. This sequence encodes CASREDSGNTIYF.

The chain carries TRBV19 and TRBJ1-4, with 7 bases fitting TRBD1. The V gene's germline CDR1 is LNHDA and CDR2 SQIVND (reference sequence). The J segment lost 1 base and the V segment lost 3 bases, leaving 2 bases of the junction unmatched. The CDR3 spans 15 residues. The CDR3 DNA reads TGTGCCAGTAGTATCCGGACAGGAACTAATGAAAAACTGTTTTTT. Translated: CASSIRTGTNEKLFF. Combining the CDR3 with reference TRBV19 and TRBJ1-4 gives the whole variable domain DGGITQSPKYLFRKEGQNVTLSCEQNLNHDAMYWYRQDPGQGLRLIYYSQIVNDFQKGDIAEGYSVSREKKESFPLTVTSAQKNPTAFYLCASSIRTGTNEKLFFGSGTQLSVL.

The rearrangement joins TRBV7-9 to TRBJ1-1; TRBD1 aligns across 9 bases. V lost 4 bases and J lost 7; bases outside the gene matches: 13. The CDR3 is 16 amino acids. Germline values: CDR1 SEHNR, CDR2 FQNEAQ (reference sequence). CDR3 protein: CASSSLGTGRIIEAFF. The CDR3 DNA reads as TGTGCCAGCAGCTCGTTAGGGACAGGGAGAATAATTGAAGCTTTCTTT.

V is TRBV5-1 and J is TRBJ2-2; 9 bases match TRBD2. Unmatched junction bases numbered 8, after V lost 4 bases and J lost 4 bases. Germline CDR1 is SGHRS and CDR2 is YFSETQ. The CDR3 runs to 16 residues. As DNA, the CDR3 is TGCGCCAGCAGCACCCATAGCGGGAGTAGCACCGGGGAGCTGTTTTTT. Protein product: CASSTHSGSSTGELFF.

The chain employs TRBV3-1 (or the pseudogene TRBV3-2) and TRBJ2-1, with a tentative D call TRBD1 (5 bases). CDR3 length: 14 residues. Deletions cut 4 bases from V and 14 bases from J, with 21 bases between. Germline V gene data show CDR1 as LGHDT and CDR2 as YNNKEL (reference sequence). CDR3 in amino acids: CASSRGPGSGYKFF. The DNA of the CDR3 is TGTGCCAGCAGCCGAGGCCCCGGTTCAGGGTACAAGTTCTTC.

The genes are TRBV21-1 and TRBJ2-7; the table's D gene call, TRBD2, was not cross checked with the DNA. TRBV21-1 has pseudogene status. The CDR3 runs to 20 residues. In DNA form, the CDR3 reads TGTGCCAGCAGCAAAGTTTTCTCCGGGACTAGCGGGCTGGGATTCTACGAGCAGTACTTC. Protein sequence: CASSKVFSGTSGLGFYEQYF.

The V call is TRBV19, the J call TRBJ1-5, with D possibly matching TRBD1 (6 bases). Germline CDR1 is LNHDA and CDR2 is SQIVND (reference sequence). The V and J ends lost 7 bases and 2 bases respectively, with 21 bases between them. CDR3 length: 17 residues. CDR3 nucleotides: TGTGCCAGTAAGGCGGGGCCACAGGGAAGGCGCAATCAGCCCCAGCATTTT. Its protein product is CASKAGPQGRRNQPQHF.

The chain couples TRBV7-2 to TRBJ1-1, with D hard to call. V lost 7 bases, J lost 4 bases, and 13 bases lay in between. The germline CDR1 and CDR2 sequences are SGHTA and FQGNSA. The CDR3 runs 13 residues. Here the CDR3 reads CASTQSVGTEAFF. The DNA for the CDR3 is TGTGCCAGCACCCAGTCGGTGGGCACTGAAGCTTTCTTT.

The chain combines TRBV4-1 with TRBJ1-6; the D is unclear. This CDR3 spans 17 amino acids. Trimming cost V 1 base and J 0 bases, with 10 bases left between them. Germline CDR1 reads MGHRA; CDR2 reads YSYEKL. For the CDR3, the DNA is TGCGCCAGCAGCCAAGCCGGACGGATCTCCTATAATTCACCCCTCCACTTT. Its protein is CASSQAGRISYNSPLHF.

V gene TRBV10-3 combines with J gene TRBJ1-2; 8 bases align to TRBD1. The trim removed 7 bases at V and 1 base at J, leaving 5 bases unmatched. The CDR3 length is 14 residues. Germline CDR1 reads ENHRY; CDR2 reads SYGVKD. The CDR3 here is CAINDGQGNYGYTF. The CDR3 coding sequence is TGTGCCATCAATGATGGACAGGGTAACTATGGCTACACCTTC.

Only one count was recorded for this clone. This chain links TRBV21-1 with TRBJ2-5; TRBD1 is the table's D call and was not checked against the DNA. TRBV21-1 is designated a pseudogene. CDR3 length: 12 residues. This chain's CDR3 is CASTRQQETQYF. The CDR3 region has the DNA TGTGCCAGCACCCGACAGCAAGAGACCCAGTACTTC.

The CDR3 loop is CASSVTEANYGYTF. The CDR3 nucleotides are TGTGCCAGTAGTGTGACAGAGGCTAACTATGGCTACACCTTC. The chain combines TRBV19 with TRBJ1-2; D might be TRBD1 (5 bases). This CDR3 is 14 amino acids long. V lost 5 bases and J lost 0, with 10 bases in between. The V gene's germline CDR1 is LNHDA and CDR2 SQIVND (reference sequence).

The chain links TRBV12-5 to TRBJ2-3, with no clear D. Germline values: CDR1 LGHNT, CDR2 FRNRAP. This CDR3 is 14 amino acids long. Trimming removed 7 bases at V and 0 bases at J, with 11 bases between. CDR3 nucleotide sequence: TGTGCTAGTGCCTGGGGTGCTAGCACAGATACGCAGTATTTT. It yields the protein CASAWGASTDTQYF.

This clone turned up a few times. The CDR3, as DNA: TGTGCCAGCAGTGAAATGGGGGGGGGCCAAGAGACCCAGTACTTC. Its translation: CASSEMGGGQETQYF. The rearrangement uses TRBV6-1 and TRBJ2-5, with 7 bases identical to TRBD2. CDR3 size: 15 residues. V dropped 2 bases and J dropped 1; count of bases not matched to a gene: 4. CDR1 and CDR2 from the germline V gene are MNHNS and SASEGT.

This sequence joins TRBV12-5 and TRBJ1-1, with D unclear. The CDR3 is made up of 15 amino acids. Germline CDR1 LGHNT, CDR2 FRNRAP. The V end was cut by 8 bases, the J end by 1 base, with 17 bases between. The CDR3 loop reads CASLGRHGGNTEAFF. In DNA form, the CDR3 reads TGTGCTAGTCTAGGCCGCCACGGCGGGAACACTGAAGCTTTCTTT.